This TCR beta chain is from a study of radiotherapy plus CTLA-4 blockade in lung cancer. The V end lost 2 bases, the J end lost 4 bases, and 11 bases lay between the germline ends. CDR3 length: 14 amino acids. CDR1 and CDR2 (germline): MDHEN, SYDVKM. The assay was immunoSEQ multiplex PCR, and TCRdb's table has in-frame clones only and misses some. The sample records approximately 100,000 clones, around 85% being singletons. The V and J genes are TRBV28 and TRBJ1-2; D unclear. The starting material was peripheral blood, obtained from a patient treated with radiotherapy plus ipilimumab. This clonotype was sampled from a human donor with non-small cell lung cancer that progressed on radiotherapy plus ipilimumab. Some clones in this sample may be carry-over from other donors' samples. In nucleotides, the CDR3 is TGTGCCAGCAGTTTAACCCGGCTCCTCTATGGCTACACCTTC. Its translation: CASSLTRLLYGYTF.